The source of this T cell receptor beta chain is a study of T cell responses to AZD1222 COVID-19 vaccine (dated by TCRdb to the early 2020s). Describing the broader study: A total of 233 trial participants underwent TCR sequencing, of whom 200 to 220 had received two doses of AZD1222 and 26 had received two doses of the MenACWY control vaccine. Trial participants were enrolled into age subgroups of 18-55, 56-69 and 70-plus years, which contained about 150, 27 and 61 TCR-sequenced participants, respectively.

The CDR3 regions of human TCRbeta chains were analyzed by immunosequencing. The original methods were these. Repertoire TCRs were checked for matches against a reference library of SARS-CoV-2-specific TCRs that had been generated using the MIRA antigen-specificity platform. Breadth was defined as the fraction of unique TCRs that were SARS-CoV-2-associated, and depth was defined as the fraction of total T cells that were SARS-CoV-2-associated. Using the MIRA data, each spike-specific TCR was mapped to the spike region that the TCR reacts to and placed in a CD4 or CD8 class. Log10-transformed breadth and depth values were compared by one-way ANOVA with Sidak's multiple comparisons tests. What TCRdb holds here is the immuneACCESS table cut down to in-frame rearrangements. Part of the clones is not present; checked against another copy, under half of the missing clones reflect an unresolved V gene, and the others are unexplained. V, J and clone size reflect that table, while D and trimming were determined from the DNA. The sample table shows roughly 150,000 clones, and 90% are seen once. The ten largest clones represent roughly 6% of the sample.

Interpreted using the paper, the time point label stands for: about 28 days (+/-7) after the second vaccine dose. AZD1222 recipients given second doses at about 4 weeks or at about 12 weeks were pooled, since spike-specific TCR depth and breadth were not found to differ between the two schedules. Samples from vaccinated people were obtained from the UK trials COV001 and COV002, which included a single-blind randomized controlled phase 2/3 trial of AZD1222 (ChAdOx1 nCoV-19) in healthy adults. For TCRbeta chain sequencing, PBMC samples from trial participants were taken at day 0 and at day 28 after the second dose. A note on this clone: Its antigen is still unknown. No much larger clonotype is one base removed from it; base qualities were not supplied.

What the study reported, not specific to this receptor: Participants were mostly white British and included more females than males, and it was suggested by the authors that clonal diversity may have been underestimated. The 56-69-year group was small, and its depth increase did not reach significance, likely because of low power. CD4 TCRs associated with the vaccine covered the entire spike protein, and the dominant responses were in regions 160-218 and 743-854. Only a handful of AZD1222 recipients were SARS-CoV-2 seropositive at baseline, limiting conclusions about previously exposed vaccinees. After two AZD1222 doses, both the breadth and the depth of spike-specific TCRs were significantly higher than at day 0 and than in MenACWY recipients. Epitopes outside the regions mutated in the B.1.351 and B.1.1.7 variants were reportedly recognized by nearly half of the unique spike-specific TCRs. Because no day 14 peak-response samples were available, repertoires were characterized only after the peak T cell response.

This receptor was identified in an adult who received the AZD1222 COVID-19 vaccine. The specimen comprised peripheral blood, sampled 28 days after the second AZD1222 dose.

The DNA reads TGTGCCAGCAGCTTGGAGAACGGTGCAGTGGATGAGCAGTTCTTC. Its protein reads: CASSLENGAVDEQFF. The V and J segments used are TRBV5-5 and TRBJ2-1, with the identity of the D gene unclear. CDR3 length: 15 amino acids, cysteine to phenylalanine. Only the CDR3 part of the read is kept: 45 bases, read in frame from the first base. CDR1 and CDR2, looked up from the germline V gene (reference sequence), are SGHKS and YYEKEE. The V end loses 0 bases and the J end loses 8 bases, and a stretch of 15 bases separates them.